A selection of T cell receptor beta chains follows, all from one sample in a study of blood T cell repertoires in COVID-19. Data came from immunoSEQ multiplex PCR; TCRdb stores just in-frame clones and leaves some out. The table has just over 350,000 clones, around 88% seen once. Material: peripheral blood. Receptors were obtained from a woman aged 60-75 years with COVID-19, enrolled during active disease. CDR3s include the opening cysteine and the closing phenylalanine or tryptophan. The order of the fields is CDR3 length, V gene, clone size, D gene, J gene, CDR3 protein, CDR3 DNA. D genes are given only for firm matches. A row's size may be missing; if present it is once, few, many or a size class.

13	TRBV12-5	.	TRBD1	TRBJ1-2	CASGGDSNYGYTF	TGTGCTAGTGGTGGGGACAGTAACTATGGCTACACCTTC
11	TRBV20-1	.	.	TRBJ1-1	CSARRGLEAFF	TGCAGTGCTCGGAGGGGACTTGAAGCTTTCTTT
16	TRBV18	.	TRBD2	TRBJ2-1	CASSPVGGGPYNEQFF	TGTGCCAGCTCACCAGTCGGCGGGGGGCCCTACAATGAGCAGTTCTTC
16	TRBV18	.	.	TRBJ2-3	CASSPRQQSNTDTQYF	TGTGCCAGCTCACCACGGCAACAATCCAACACAGATACGCAGTATTTT
14	TRBV20-1	.	TRBD2	TRBJ2-5	CSASSGGARETQYF	TGCAGTGCTAGTAGCGGGGGGGCCAGGGAGACCCAGTACTTC
15	TRBV6-5	.	.	TRBJ1-6	CASIQGPDHNSPLHF	TGTGCCAGCATCCAGGGTCCAGATCATAATTCACCCCTCCACTTT
18	TRBV18	once	TRBD2	TRBJ2-5	CASSLRLAGAPYQETQYF	TGTGCCAGCTCACTTCGACTAGCGGGGGCTCCGTACCAAGAGACCCAGTACTTC
14	TRBV9	.	.	TRBJ2-2	CASSVERHTGELFF	TGTGCCAGCAGCGTAGAGCGGCACACCGGGGAGCTGTTTTTT
15	TRBV2	.	TRBD2	TRBJ2-1	CAIPPEAGGQDEQFF	TGTGCCATCCCCCCGGAAGCGGGGGGGCAGGATGAGCAGTTCTTC
15	TRBV4-1	.	.	TRBJ1-2	CASSQDAAGNYGYTF	TGCGCCAGCAGCCAAGATGCGGCGGGGAACTATGGCTACACCTTC
15	TRBV9	.	.	TRBJ1-5	CASSVAGDPNQPQHF	TGTGCCAGCAGCGTAGCAGGGGACCCCAATCAGCCCCAGCATTTT
14	TRBV19	.	.	TRBJ1-5	CASTHQDFTEPQHF	TGTGCCAGTACCCATCAGGATTTTACAGAGCCCCAGCATTTT
14	TRBV9	.	.	TRBJ2-7	CASSVGTYSYEQYF	TGTGCCAGCAGCGTTGGGACATACTCCTACGAGCAGTACTTC
15	TRBV7-3	.	TRBD2	TRBJ2-5	CASSRSGGLGETQYF	TGTGCCAGCAGTCGAAGCGGGGGCTTGGGGGAGACCCAGTACTTC
13	TRBV5-1	once	TRBD1	TRBJ2-5	CASSLTGKETQYF	TGCGCCAGCAGCCTGACAGGGAAGGAGACCCAGTACTTC
13	TRBV27	.	.	TRBJ2-7	CASSPTESYEQYF	TGTGCCAGCTCCCCGACTGAGTCCTACGAGCAGTACTTC
13	TRBV18	.	.	TRBJ2-7	CASSKTGRDEQYF	TGTGCCAGCTCTAAGACAGGACGCGACGAGCAGTACTTC
13	TRBV19	.	TRBD1	TRBJ2-3	CASRDRGSDTQYF	TGTGCCAGCCGGGACAGGGGTAGTGATACGCAGTATTTT
16	TRBV1	.	.	TRBJ2-7	CTSSRPGQGINYEQYF	TGCACCAGCAGCCGACCGGGACAGGGTATAAACTACGAGCAGTACTTC
14	TRBV5-1	once	.	TRBJ2-7	CASSLGGDPYEQYF	TGCGCCAGCAGCTTGGGGGGGGATCCCTACGAGCAGTACTTC
16	TRBV12-5	once	TRBD2	TRBJ2-5	CASGLVRLGGGETQYF	TGTGCTAGTGGTTTGGTCCGCCTGGGCGGGGGGGAGACCCAGTACTTC
14	TRBV5-4	.	.	TRBJ1-1	CASSSRDYGTEAFF	TGTGCCAGCAGCAGCAGGGATTACGGCACTGAAGCTTTCTTT